These 12 T cell receptor beta chains originate from one sample sequenced in a study of regulatory T cells in long-lasting Graves disease. Construction of the TCR beta libraries employed iRepertoire HTBI primers in conjunction with Arm-PCR of CDR3 regions. TCRdb reprocessed the multiplex PCR reads via MiXCR and lists one record per CDR3 protein. The table shows 400,000 to 500,000 distinct CDR3 sequences, with 15% occurring only once. The time point denotes: newly diagnosed GD, antithyroid drugs for less than 3 months. PBMCs provided the RNA from which the TCR library was made. The same sample was also studied in work on T cells in Graves' hyperthyroidism and ophthalmopathy.

Material: peripheral blood mononuclear cells (PBMCs), obtained at new diagnosis, from a patient treated with antithyroid drugs. These receptors originate from a woman aged 40 to 50 with Graves disease.

In its sample, this clonotype was seen many times. The rearrangement links TRBV3-1 to TRBJ2-1; no definite D call. V was cut by 1 base and J by 11 bases, with 6 bases left in between. This CDR3 is built from 11 residues. Germline values: CDR1 LGHDT, CDR2 YNNKEL (reference sequence). Here the CDR3 DNA reads TGTGCCAGCAGCCAAGTAGATCAGCAGTTCTTC. Its translation: CASSQVDQQFF.

In the case of this clonotype: It may be a read error: a sequence one base away is much more abundant. The chain is built from TRBV27 and TRBJ2-7; perhaps TRBD2 as D (5 bases). Germline V gene lookup returns CDR1 MNHEY and CDR2 SMNVEV (reference sequence). Trimming left V 4 bases short and J 4 bases short, with 14 bases between. The CDR3 has 14 residues. The chain's CDR3 is CASSYRTAGYEQYF. The CDR3 bases are TGTGCCAGCAGTTATCGGACTGCAGGTTACGAGCAGTACTTC.

The sample holds many counts of this clonotype. The chain combines TRBV7-3 with TRBJ2-3; TRBD2 aligns across 10 bases. The germline CDR1 and CDR2 sequences are SGHTA and FQGTGA. The CDR3 runs to 15 residues. J was trimmed by 4 bases and V by 5 bases; bases with no gene match: 6. The CDR3 DNA reads TGTGCCAGCAGCGTAGGGACTAGCGAGCCAGATACGCAGTATTTT. Protein: CASSVGTSEPDTQYF.

In this sample, this clonotype turned up many times. This chain joins TRBV6-2 or TRBV6-3 and TRBJ2-2; 9 bases fit TRBD1. The V and J ends lost 2 bases and 4 bases, in that order; junction bases with no gene match: 5. This CDR3 is 16 amino acids long. Germline CDR1 is MNHEY and CDR2 is SVGEGT. In DNA form, the CDR3 reads TGTGCCAGCAGTTACCGGGACAGGGAGGTCACCGGGGAGCTGTTTTTT. Its protein is CASSYRDREVTGELFF.

This clonotype was detected ten times or more. This sequence joins TRBV7-9 and TRBJ2-3; 7 bases are shared with TRBD1. This CDR3 comprises 20 residues. Germline loops: CDR1 SEHNR, CDR2 FQNEAQ (reference sequence). The junction had 19 bases not matched to a gene; V was cut back by 2 bases and J by 2 bases. The chain's CDR3 is CASSLLTTGSITTNTDTQYF. In nucleotides, the CDR3 is TGTGCCAGCAGCTTACTTACGACAGGGTCCATCACCACCAACACAGATACGCAGTATTTT. The full variable domain, its missing parts supplied by reference TRBV7-9 and TRBJ2-3, is DTGVSQNPRHKITKRGQNVTFRCDPISEHNRLYWYRQTLGQGPEFLTYFQNEAQLEKSRLLSDRFSAERPKGSFSTLEIQRTEQGDSAMYLCASSLLTTGSITTNTDTQYFGPGTRLTVL.

This clonotype was recorded at least ten times. V usage is TRBV2 and J usage is TRBJ1-5, with D perhaps TRBD1 (6 bases). CDR1 is SNHLY and CDR2 is FYNNEI in the germline V gene. V lost 6 bases and J lost 1, with 13 bases in between. The length of the CDR3 is 15 residues. The CDR3 protein is CASRFGGGSNQPQHF. DNA of the CDR3: TGTGCCAGCAGGTTCGGGGGCGGGAGCAATCAGCCCCAGCATTTT.

This clonotype was counted between two and nine times. This rearrangement joins TRBV7-8 to TRBJ2-7; D possibly corresponds to TRBD2 (6 bases). CDR1 SGHVS and CDR2 FQNEAQ come from the germline V gene. The CDR3 has 14 amino acids. V lost 3 bases, J lost 0 bases, and 9 bases lay in between. CDR3 nucleotide sequence: TGTGCCAGCAGCTTGTTAGCGGTCTCCTACGAGCAGTACTTC. Protein product: CASSLLAVSYEQYF.

The sample holds many counts of this clonotype. J is TRBJ2-1 and V is TRBV28; D might be TRBD2 (6 bases). CDR3 length: 13 amino acids. V was cut by 7 bases and J by 0 bases, with 7 bases left in between. Germline V gives CDR1 MDHEN, CDR2 SYDVKM. The CDR3 spells CASIGSSYNEQFF. The CDR3 DNA follows: TGTGCCAGCATCGGGAGCTCCTACAATGAGCAGTTCTTC. Combining the CDR3 with reference TRBV28 and TRBJ2-1 gives the whole variable domain DVKVTQSSRYLVKRTGEKVFLECVQDMDHENMFWYRQDPGLGLRLIYFSYDVKMKEKGDIPEGYSVSREKKERFSLILESASTNQTSMYLCASIGSSYNEQFFGPGTRLTVL.

The chain links TRBV25-1 to TRBJ2-6, with D unresolved. This CDR3 comprises 16 residues. Germline-derived CDR1 and CDR2 are MGHDK and SYGVNS. The germline V and J ends were trimmed by 4 bases and 0 bases, with 10 bases remaining between them. The CDR3 region has the DNA TGTGCCAGCAGTGTATTTTTAACCTCTGGGGCCAACGTCCTGACTTTC. Translating it yields CASSVFLTSGANVLTF.

The chain has TRBV5-1 and TRBJ2-3; weak D call: TRBD1 (6 bases). CDR1 is SGHRS and CDR2 is YFSETQ in the germline V gene. This CDR3 has 14 residues. Trimming took 0 bases from V and 6 from J, leaving 11 bases between them. Here the CDR3 DNA reads TGCGCCAGCAGCTTGGAGACCCAGGGGGATACGCAGTATTTT. The encoded protein is CASSLETQGDTQYF.

This clonotype was counted ten times or more. A junction end diverges from the germline sequence, so it may reflect a read error. The rearrangement uses TRBV12-3 or TRBV12-4 and TRBJ2-7; possibly TRBD2 for D (7 bases). CDR3 length equals 14 residues. CDR3 sequence: CASSLGGDGNEQYF. The DNA for the CDR3 is TGTGCCAGCAGCTTAGGGGGGGATGGGAACGAGCAGTACTTC.

A few counts support this clonotype. V usage is TRBV6-2 or TRBV6-3 and J usage is TRBJ1-5; D gene unclear. This CDR3 has 14 residues. V lost 6 bases and J lost 3, with 12 bases in between. Germline lookup yields CDR1 MNHEY and CDR2 SVGEGT. The DNA for the CDR3 is TGTGCCAGCAGGCAAGGGTCACTCAATCAGCCCCAGCATTTT. Protein sequence: CASRQGSLNQPQHF.